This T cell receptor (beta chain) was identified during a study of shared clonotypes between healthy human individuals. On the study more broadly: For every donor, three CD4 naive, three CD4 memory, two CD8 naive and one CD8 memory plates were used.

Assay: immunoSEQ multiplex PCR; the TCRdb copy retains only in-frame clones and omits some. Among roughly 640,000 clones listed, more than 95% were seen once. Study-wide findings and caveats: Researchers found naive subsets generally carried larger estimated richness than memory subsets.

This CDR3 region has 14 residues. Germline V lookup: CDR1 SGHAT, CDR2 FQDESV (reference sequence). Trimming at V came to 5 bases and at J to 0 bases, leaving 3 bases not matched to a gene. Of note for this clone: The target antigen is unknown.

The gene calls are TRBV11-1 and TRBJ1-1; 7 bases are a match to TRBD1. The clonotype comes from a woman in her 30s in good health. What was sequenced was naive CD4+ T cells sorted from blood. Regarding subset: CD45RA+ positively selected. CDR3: CASSRDSLNTEAFF. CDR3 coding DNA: TGTGCCAGCAGCCGGGACAGCTTGAACACTGAAGCTTTCTTT.